These 9 T cell receptor beta chains were all obtained from the same sample, sequenced in a study of OX40 agonist ivuxolimab in advanced cancers. The protocol was immunoSEQ multiplex PCR, while the TCRdb copy is restricted to in-frame clones and leaves out a portion. The table lists about 48,000 clones, roughly 85% of them singletons, with 9.9% in the top ten. This sample comprised CD4+ or CD8+ T cells sorted from blood, obtained in a trial of the OX40 agonist ivuxolimab. Source of these receptors: an adult with an advanced solid tumor such as melanoma, head and neck, liver or kidney cancer.

V gene TRBV11-2 combines with J gene TRBJ1-5, with D possibly being TRBD1 (5 bases). This CDR3 has 14 amino acids. Trimming took 5 bases from V and 5 from J, leaving 13 bases between them. Germline V CDR1 and CDR2: SGHAT, FQNNGV. This chain's CDR3 is CASSPDRRDQPQHF. CDR3 bases: TGTGCCAGCAGCCCCGACAGAAGGGATCAGCCCCAGCATTTT.

V and J are TRBV6-5 and TRBJ1-5; D gene unclear. Trimming cost V 6 bases and J 0 bases, with 9 bases left between them. The CDR3 spans 14 residues. Germline V gives CDR1 MNHEY, CDR2 SVGAGI. In DNA form, the CDR3 reads TGTGCCAGCAGCGCAGGATATAGCAATCAGCCCCAGCATTTT. Residues: CASSAGYSNQPQHF.

The V and J genes are TRBV30 and TRBJ2-7; 9 nucleotides match TRBD1. V dropped 2 bases and J dropped 3; count of bases not matched to a gene: 2. Germline V gives CDR1 GTSNPN, CDR2 SVGIG (reference sequence). The length of the CDR3 is 13 residues. As DNA, the CDR3 is TGTGCCTGGAGTCAGGACAGGGGCTACGAGCAGTACTTC. It encodes CAWSQDRGYEQYF.

The chain couples TRBV27 to TRBJ2-1; D tentatively reads TRBD1 or TRBD2 (6 bases each). The germline V and J ends were trimmed by 6 bases and 2 bases, with 14 bases remaining between them. This CDR3 spans 15 amino acids. The germline V gene has CDR1 MNHEY and CDR2 SMNVEV (reference sequence). The CDR3 spells CASSPLGGTYNEQFF. The CDR3, as DNA: TGTGCCAGCAGCCCCCTGGGGGGCACCTACAATGAGCAGTTCTTC.

The chain uses TRBV21-1 and TRBJ2-3. TRBV21-1 is reported as a pseudogene. This CDR3 spans 16 amino acids. The CDR3 bases are TGTGCCAGCAGGAACCTATTAAACAGGGCGGGGGATACGCAGTATTTT. Translation: CASRNLLNRAGDTQYF.

The V and J genes are TRBV11-2 and TRBJ2-7; TRBD2 might be the D (5 bases). V was pared by 4 bases and J by 11 bases, with 12 bases between. Germline CDR1 and CDR2: SGHAT and FQNNGV. The length of the CDR3 is 11 residues. The CDR3 bases are TGTGCCAGCAGCTCGGGGATTTGGGAGTACTTC. This encodes CASSSGIWEYF.

V gene TRBV10-3 combines with J gene TRBJ1-1, with 7 bases that match TRBD1. Germline CDR1 and CDR2: ENHRY and SYGVKD. J lost 0 bases, V lost 6 bases, and 1 base had no gene match. The CDR3 totals 13 residues. CDR3 in amino acids: CAIRGQLNTEAFF. CDR3 bases: TGTGCCATCAGGGGACAGCTGAACACTGAAGCTTTCTTT.

The chain employs TRBV6-4 and TRBJ2-1; D is possibly TRBD2 (5 bases). The CDR3 loop spans 13 amino acids. The germline V and J ends were trimmed by 3 bases and 9 bases, with 12 bases remaining between them. Germline V gene data show CDR1 as MRHNA and CDR2 as SNTAGT. CDR3 in DNA: TGTGCCAGCAGTGAGGAGGATGGGAGTGAGCAGTTCTTC. Translated, it gives CASSEEDGSEQFF.

The gene calls are TRBV6-5 and TRBJ2-1; the D is unclear. CDR1 is MNHEY and CDR2 is SVGAGI in the germline V gene. V was cut by 4 bases and J by 10 bases, with 23 bases left in between. This CDR3 is 16 amino acids long. CDR3: CASSSPTFSSPREQFF. CDR3 nucleotides: TGTGCCAGCAGTTCCCCCACCTTCTCCAGCCCAAGAGAGCAGTTCTTC.